These 3 T cell receptor beta chains originate from one sample sequenced in a study of CD8+ T cells in alopecia areata. Isolated RNA was reverse transcribed into cDNA used as the sequencing template. Sequencing was performed with immunoSEQ multiplex PCR; in TCRdb, only in-frame clones are kept and a portion is missing. Of under 40,000 clones detected, roughly half appear once; the ten largest clones hold about two fifths. The sample comprised NKG2D-high CD8+ T cells sorted from blood. The source of these receptors is a human donor with alopecia areata.

This clone has only a few counts. The chain has TRBV4-3 and TRBJ1-5; the D is unclear. The CDR3 has 11 residues. Deletions cut 8 bases from V and 3 bases from J, with 5 bases between. Germline CDR1 and CDR2: LGHNA and YSLEER. In DNA form, the CDR3 reads TGCGCCAGCCCACACAATCAGCCCCAGCATTTT. Residues: CASPHNQPQHF.

The V and J genes are TRBV12-5 and TRBJ2-7, with 7 bases identical to TRBD1. CDR1 and CDR2 (germline): LGHNT, FRNRAP. V lost 3 bases, J lost 6 bases, and 5 bases stayed unmatched. The CDR3 runs 13 residues. The CDR3 bases are TGTGCTAGTGGTTTCCTCAGGGGGTTCGAGCAGTACTTC. Its translation is CASGFLRGFEQYF.

The chain couples TRBV9 to TRBJ1-1; D might be TRBD1 (5 bases). With 4 bases removed from V and 0 bases from J, the gap between germline ends came to 10 bases. The germline V gene has CDR1 SGDLS and CDR2 YYNGEE. This CDR3 contains 14 residues. For the CDR3, the DNA is TGTGCCAGCAGCACCGAAGGGGTGAACACTGAAGCTTTCTTT. This translates into CASSTEGVNTEAFF.